This T cell receptor (beta chain) was recorded in a study of response to subunit inactivated influenza vaccine. General observations from the study: T cells newly recruited by each seasonal influenza vaccination are few, the authors suggested.

This CDR3 is 12 amino acids long. CDR1 and CDR2 from the germline V gene are DFQATT and SNEGSKA (reference sequence). The V end was cut by 5 bases, the J end by 2 bases, with 8 bases between. This clonotype has just a few counts. Antigen unknown. TCRdb re-called the RT-PCR reads with MiXCR, one entry per CDR3 protein. This sample has 650,000 or so distinct CDR3 sequences, with less than 15% found just once. Sequenced material: PBMCs from blood, taken 14 days before vaccination. V usage is TRBV20-1 and J usage is TRBJ2-3; D is tentatively TRBD1 or TRBD2 (5 bases each). The TCR comes from a man aged 45-65 years who received an inactivated influenza vaccine. This chain's CDR3 is CSAEGPTDTQYF. CDR3 nucleotides: TGCAGTGCTGAGGGGCCCACAGATACGCAGTATTTT.